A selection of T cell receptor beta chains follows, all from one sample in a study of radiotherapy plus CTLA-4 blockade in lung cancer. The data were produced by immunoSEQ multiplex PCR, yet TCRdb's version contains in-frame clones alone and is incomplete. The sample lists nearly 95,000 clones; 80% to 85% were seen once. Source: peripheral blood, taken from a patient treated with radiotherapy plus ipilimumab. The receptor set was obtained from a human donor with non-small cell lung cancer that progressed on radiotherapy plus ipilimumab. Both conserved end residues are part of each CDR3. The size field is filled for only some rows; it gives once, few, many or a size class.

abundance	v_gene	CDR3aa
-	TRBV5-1	CASSLSAGVSYNEQFF
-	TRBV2	CASSESGRYGYTF
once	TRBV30	CAWATGEYEQYF
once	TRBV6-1	CASTEGLYSNQPQHF
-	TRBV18	CASSPLDRGHTEAFF
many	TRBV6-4	CASSDSTSGSEQFF
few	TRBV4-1	CASSQDRVYEQYF
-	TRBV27	CASSPPGMYTEAFF
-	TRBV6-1	CASSVTHLDEQFF
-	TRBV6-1	CASSEAVGDRGTDTQYF
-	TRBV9	CASSVDGGRLSHGYTF
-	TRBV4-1	CASSQRVQGTAKRGNEKLFF